The 24 T cell receptor beta chains below all came from one sample that was sequenced in a study of identifying expanded T cells in peripheral blood (dated by TCRdb to between 2018 and 2021). Library preparation used the immunoSEQ multiplex PCR assay. The clones in this table, taken by TCRdb from immuneACCESS, are in-frame only. Not every clone is retained; where verified, under half of the shortfall comes from an unresolved V gene, and the cause of the rest is unknown. Recorded for this sample are some 93,000 clones; about 88% of them occurred a single time. The ten most abundant clones make up approximately 4% of the sample. Sequences were obtained from blood. The receptors stem from a person aged 18 to 70 in good health.

This chain links TRBV5-5 with TRBJ2-7; either TRBD1 or TRBD2 may fit D (5 bases each). Per germline, CDR1 SGHKS and CDR2 YYEKEE (reference sequence). The V end lost 0 bases, the J end lost 2 bases, and 12 bases lay between the germline ends. This CDR3 is built from 15 residues. DNA of the CDR3: TGTGCCAGCAGCTTGGTGGGGGACCCTCCCTACGAGCAGTACTTC. This gives the protein CASSLVGDPPYEQYF.

The chain combines TRBV5-8 with TRBJ1-1, with TRBD1 matching over 9 bases. Germline V gene data show CDR1 as SGHTS and CDR2 as YDEGEE. V shed 4 bases and J 2 bases; nucleotides not matched to a gene: 6. The CDR3 totals 15 residues. The CDR3 is CASSDRTGDNTEAFF. The CDR3 nucleotides read TGTGCCAGCAGCGATCGGACAGGGGACAACACTGAAGCTTTCTTT.

The gene calls are TRBV19 and TRBJ1-2; 8 nucleotides match TRBD1. The CDR3 length is 17 residues. Germline trimming cut 8 bases from V and 8 bases from J; bases unmatched to any gene: 22. From germline, CDR1 is LNHDA and CDR2 SQIVND (reference sequence). The CDR3 DNA is TGTGCCAGTTCGAAGACCGGGACAGGTTCGGTAGGCTACGGCTACACCTTC. Translated, it gives CASSKTGTGSVGYGYTF. The full variable domain, with the rest looked up from reference TRBV19 and TRBJ1-2, is DGGITQSPKYLFRKEGQNVTLSCEQNLNHDAMYWYRQDPGQGLRLIYYSQIVNDFQKGDIAEGYSVSREKKESFPLTVTSAQKNPTAFYLCASSKTGTGSVGYGYTFGSGTRLTVV.

The V gene is TRBV29-1, the J gene TRBJ2-5; 12 nucleotides agree with TRBD1. The CDR3 has 13 residues. Germline values: CDR1 SQVTM, CDR2 ANQGSEA. V lost 7 bases and J lost 6; bases outside the gene matches: 6. CDR3: CSAGTGGLQTQYF. As DNA, the CDR3 is TGCAGCGCTGGGACAGGGGGCTTGCAGACCCAGTACTTC.

The chain carries TRBV6-4 and TRBJ1-2; D gene unclear. Germline CDR1 MRHNA, CDR2 SNTAGT. V lost 4 bases and J lost 6, with 6 bases in between. The CDR3 covers 11 residues. The CDR3 nucleotides read TGTGCCAGCAGTGTAAAGGATGGCTACACCTTC. It specifies CASSVKDGYTF.

In its sample, this clone was seen a few times. This chain connects TRBV11-2 to TRBJ1-2; D gene uncertain. This CDR3 has 15 amino acids. Trimming took off 1 base at V and 8 bases at J, with 17 bases between the two ends. Germline loops: CDR1 SGHAT, CDR2 FQNNGV. CDR3 DNA sequence: TGTGCCAGCAGCTTAGTTCCCCGAACCCTGCGGGGCTACACCTTC. It yields the protein CASSLVPRTLRGYTF.

This sequence joins TRBV5-1 and TRBJ2-2; 8 positions agree with TRBD1. V was pared by 0 bases and J by 5 bases, with 9 bases of the junction left unmatched. The germline CDR1 and CDR2 sequences are SGHRS and YFSETQ. The CDR3 contains 17 residues. The DNA of the CDR3 is TGCGCCAGCAGCTTGGGGGCAGGGGGCATTTCGACCGGGGAGCTGTTTTTT. Amino acid sequence: CASSLGAGGISTGELFF.

By share of the sample, this clone is medium-sized (0.01 to 0.1%). The V and J genes are TRBV7-2 and TRBJ1-4; 8 bases map to TRBD1. Per germline, CDR1 SGHTA and CDR2 FQGNSA. The CDR3 runs to 14 residues. J gave up 7 bases and V 4 bases, and 5 bases lay outside the gene matches. The CDR3 nucleotides read TGTGCCAGCAGCTCATACAGGGGGGTTGAAAAACTGTTTTTT. Protein product: CASSSYRGVEKLFF. Using reference TRBV7-2 and TRBJ1-4 for the parts outside the CDR3, the full variable domain is GAGVSQSPSNKVTEKGKDVELRCDPISGHTALYWYRQSLGQGLEFLIYFQGNSAPDKSGLPSDRFSAERTGGSVSTLTIQRTQQEDSAVYLCASSSYRGVEKLFFGSGTQLSVL.

The chain is built from TRBV6-1 and TRBJ2-5; 11 bases are a match to TRBD2. The germline V gene has CDR1 MNHNS and CDR2 SASEGT. With 3 bases clipped from V and 4 bases from J, the junction kept 4 bases outside the gene matches. CDR3 length: 15 residues. The CDR3, as DNA: TGTGCCAGCAGTGACCTAGCGGGAGGTGGAGAGACCCAGTACTTC. Translating it yields CASSDLAGGGETQYF.

This clone was recorded only once. The V gene is TRBV23-1, the J gene TRBJ2-7; D uncertain. TRBV23-1 is classed as an ORF, of uncertain function. V lost 0 bases and J lost 3, with 18 bases in between. CDR3 size: 17 residues. CDR3 coding DNA: TGCGCCAGCAGTCAATCAAGTGAAGAAGTTACCTACTACGAGCAGTACTTC. Translating it yields CASSQSSEEVTYYEQYF.

The rearrangement links TRBV9 to TRBJ1-2; 7 bases fit TRBD1. The CDR3 runs 14 residues. Germline lookup yields CDR1 SGDLS and CDR2 YYNGEE. Trimming at V came to 0 bases and at J to 3 bases, leaving 2 bases not matched to a gene. The CDR3 is CASSVGTGDYGYTF. In nucleotides, the CDR3 is TGTGCCAGCAGCGTAGGGACAGGCGACTATGGCTACACCTTC.

V gene TRBV5-1 combines with J gene TRBJ1-3; possible D gene TRBD1, 5 bases. The CDR3 is 15 residues long. The germline CDR1 and CDR2 sequences are SGHRS and YFSETQ. Trimming took off 0 bases at V and 2 bases at J, with 9 bases between the two ends. The CDR3, as DNA: TGCGCCAGCAGCTTGGTAGGGGCTACTGGAAACACCATATATTTT. Translated, it gives CASSLVGATGNTIYF.

J is TRBJ1-5 and V is TRBV28; D call uncertain. Deletions cut 4 bases from V and 2 bases from J, with 6 bases between. Germline V gene lookup returns CDR1 MDHEN and CDR2 SYDVKM. The CDR3 runs 13 residues. CDR3 protein: CASSWGGNQPQHF. The CDR3 coding sequence is TGTGCCAGCAGTTGGGGTGGCAATCAGCCCCAGCATTTT.

The genes are TRBV14 and TRBJ2-3; D uncertain. The CDR3 covers 12 residues. CDR1 SGHDN and CDR2 FVKESK come from the germline V gene. The ends were cut back, 1 base at V and 5 bases at J, with 4 bases in the middle. For the CDR3, the DNA is TGTGCCAGCAGCCAAGTAGTAGATACGCAGTATTTT. Its translation is CASSQVVDTQYF.

The chain has TRBV30 and TRBJ2-7, with a tentative D call TRBD1 (6 bases). V was trimmed by 1 base and J by 13 bases, leaving 20 bases between them. The CDR3 consists of 13 residues. Germline loops: CDR1 GTSNPN, CDR2 SVGIG (reference sequence). The CDR3 coding sequence is TGTGCCTGGAGTGACACAGGGTATGACTTCGCCTACTTC. Its protein product is CAWSDTGYDFAYF.

This clone was detected ten times or more. The chain has TRBV6-7 and TRBJ2-7; possible D gene TRBD2, 5 bases. TRBV6-7 is identified as an open reading frame with a role that is uncertain. Trimming removed 6 bases from V and 3 bases from J, with 18 bases in between. The length of the CDR3 is 15 residues. In DNA form, the CDR3 reads TGTGCCAGCAGGTTGGAGGATCCCGTTCTCTACGAGCAGTACTTC. Amino acid sequence: CASRLEDPVLYEQYF.

V usage is TRBV7-3 and J usage is TRBJ2-3, with TRBD2 matching 10 bases. With 4 bases clipped from V and 0 bases from J, the junction kept 19 bases outside the gene matches. Germline-derived CDR1 and CDR2 are SGHTA and FQGTGA. There are 21 residues in the CDR3. The CDR3, as DNA: TGTGCCAGCAGCTCACTCCGGGACGACGGGACTAGCGCCTTTAGCACAGATACGCAGTATTTT. Residues: CASSSLRDDGTSAFSTDTQYF.

This sequence joins TRBV5-4 and TRBJ2-6; 12 bases line up with TRBD2. The CDR3 runs to 19 residues. Germline V lookup: CDR1 SGHNT, CDR2 YYREEE (reference sequence). V shed 7 bases, J shed 17 bases, and the junction held 28 bases outside the gene matches. CDR3 region: CASSSQQAGRTSGAIRMTF. The DNA for the CDR3 is TGTGCCAGCTCATCCCAACAGGCCGGGAGGACTAGCGGGGCTATCCGGATGACTTTC.

This sequence joins TRBV28 and TRBJ2-1; no clear D. Germline lookup yields CDR1 MDHEN and CDR2 SYDVKM. V was cut by 1 base and J by 7 bases, with 8 bases left in between. This CDR3 contains 13 residues. Written as DNA, the CDR3 is TGTGCCAGCAGTTTATTTGGAACTAATGAGCAGTTCTTC. It is translated as CASSLFGTNEQFF. Full variable domain (remainder filled in from reference TRBV28 and TRBJ2-1): DVKVTQSSRYLVKRTGEKVFLECVQDMDHENMFWYRQDPGLGLRLIYFSYDVKMKEKGDIPEGYSVSREKKERFSLILESASTNQTSMYLCASSLFGTNEQFFGPGTRLTVL.

CDR3 protein: CASSLVGQGVRSNQPQHF. The CDR3, as DNA: TGTGCCAGCAGTTTAGTAGGACAGGGCGTTCGGAGCAATCAGCCCCAGCATTTT. The chain links TRBV27 to TRBJ1-5; 8 nucleotides match TRBD1. The V gene end was trimmed by 2 bases and the J gene end by 1 base; junction bases not matched to a gene: 10. CDR3 size: 18 residues. Germline values: CDR1 MNHEY, CDR2 SMNVEV (reference sequence).

The genes are TRBV25-1 and TRBJ2-7; D remains ambiguous. Trimming took 3 bases from V and 0 from J, leaving 9 bases between them. The germline CDR1 and CDR2 sequences are MGHDK and SYGVNS. This CDR3 has 14 amino acids. CDR3 nucleotide sequence: TGTGCCAGCAGTGAGGCTAGTCCCTCCTACGAGCAGTACTTC. The encoded protein is CASSEASPSYEQYF.

V is TRBV7-9 and J is TRBJ2-2; the D call may be TRBD1 or TRBD2 (5 bases each). CDR3 length equals 16 residues. Trimming took off 5 bases at V and 0 bases at J, with 13 bases between the two ends. The germline gives CDR1 SEHNR, CDR2 FQNEAQ (reference sequence). The CDR3 is CASSPTGTTNTGELFF. In DNA form, the CDR3 reads TGTGCCAGCAGCCCCACCGGGACCACGAACACCGGGGAGCTGTTTTTT.

CDR3 region: CASRGRGQGHGYTF. In nucleotides, the CDR3 is TGTGCCAGCAGGGGACGCGGACAGGGGCATGGCTACACCTTC. The chain uses TRBV2 and TRBJ1-2, with 9 positions matching TRBD1. The germline CDR1 and CDR2 sequences are SNHLY and FYNNEI. The CDR3 is made up of 14 amino acids. The J segment lost 6 bases and the V segment lost 6 bases, leaving 8 bases of the junction unmatched.

This chain links TRBV7-8 with TRBJ2-7; D remains ambiguous. The CDR3 has 14 amino acids. Between the trimmed V and J ends, which lost 2 bases and 0 bases, there was a span of 8 bases. From germline, CDR1 is SGHVS and CDR2 FQNEAQ. Here the CDR3 reads CASSLLRSSYEQYF. The CDR3 nucleotides are TGTGCCAGCAGCTTACTAAGGAGCTCCTACGAGCAGTACTTC.